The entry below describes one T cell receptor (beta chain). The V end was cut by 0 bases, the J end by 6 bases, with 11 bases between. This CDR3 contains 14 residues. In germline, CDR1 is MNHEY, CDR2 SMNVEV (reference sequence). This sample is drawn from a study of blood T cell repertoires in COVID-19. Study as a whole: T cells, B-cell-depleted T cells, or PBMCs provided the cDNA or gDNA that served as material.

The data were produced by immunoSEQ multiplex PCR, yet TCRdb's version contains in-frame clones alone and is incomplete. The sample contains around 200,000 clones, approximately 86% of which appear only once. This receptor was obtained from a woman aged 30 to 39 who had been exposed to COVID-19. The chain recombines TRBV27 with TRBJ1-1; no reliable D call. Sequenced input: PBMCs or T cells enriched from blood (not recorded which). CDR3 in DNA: TGTGCCAGCAGTTTATCGAGTCCCAACGCTGAAGCTTTCTTT. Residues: CASSLSSPNAEAFF.